This entry lists 4 T cell receptor beta chains sequenced from one sample in a study of blood T cell repertoires in COVID-19 (dated by TCRdb to the early 2020s). Libraries were built with the immunoSEQ multiplex PCR assay. TCRdb holds this immuneACCESS table with in-frame rearrangements only. Some clones are missing; in checked studies, unresolved V genes explain under half, and the rest has no known cause. Counted in this sample were about 140,000 clones; 85% to 90% of them appeared once. The ten largest clones capture roughly two fifths of the sample. Sample: peripheral blood. The receptors originated from a man aged 45-65 years who had recovered from COVID-19.

CDR3 sequence: CASSYKQDNTEAFF. The DNA of the CDR3 is TGTGCCAGCAGTTATAAACAGGATAACACTGAAGCTTTCTTT. This rearrangement joins TRBV6-2 or TRBV6-3 to TRBJ1-1; perhaps TRBD1 as D (5 bases). The CDR3 is 14 amino acids. CDR1 is MNHEY, CDR2 SVGEGT, per germline. Trimming stripped 3 bases from V and 2 bases from J, with 10 bases between.

The gene calls are TRBV10-3 and TRBJ1-5; 8 bases map to TRBD1. CDR1 and CDR2 (germline): ENHRY, SYGVKD. CDR3 length: 14 amino acids. Losses at the gene ends were 6 bases for V and 6 bases for J; bases not matched to a gene: 7. CDR3: CAIRGDRLSQPQHF. Written as DNA, the CDR3 is TGTGCCATCAGGGGGGACAGGTTGAGTCAGCCCCAGCATTTT.

The chain joins TRBV6-5 to TRBJ1-5, with D possibly being TRBD1 (5 bases). The length of the CDR3 is 14 residues. Germline V lookup: CDR1 MNHEY, CDR2 SVGAGI. The germline V and J ends were trimmed by 5 bases and 4 bases, with 12 bases remaining between them. CDR3 DNA sequence: TGTGCCAGCAGTACCGTGGGGGGTAATCAGCCCCAGCATTTT. It codes for CASSTVGGNQPQHF.

The rearrangement uses TRBV6-2 or TRBV6-3 and TRBJ2-1; 7 nucleotides agree with TRBD2. V lost 5 bases and J lost 6; bases outside the gene matches: 7. This CDR3 spans 14 amino acids. Germline assignment: CDR1 MNHEY and CDR2 SVGEGT. The CDR3 DNA is TGTGCCAGCAGTCGGGGCAGGGAGGGCAATGAGCAGTTCTTC. This translates into CASSRGREGNEQFF.